This T cell receptor (beta chain) was obtained from a study of blood T cell repertoires in COVID-19. Across the study: Sites across the United States, Italy and Spain contributed samples from acute and convalescent COVID-19. PBMCs, B-cell-depleted T cells, or T cells were the source of the cDNA or gDNA that made up the material.

Germline assignment: CDR1 MGHRA and CDR2 YSYEKL. The V and J ends lost 2 bases and 3 bases respectively, with 8 bases between them. The length of the CDR3 is 14 residues. Per the study methods: Estimates of nucleated cell counts were drawn from the amplification of reference gene primers. Profiled with immunoSEQ multiplex PCR; TCRdb holds only in-frame clones, not every one. V, J and clone size derive from that table, while D and trimming were established from the DNA sequence. Here the sample spans around 190,000 clones, roughly nine tenths being singletons. The chain employs TRBV4-1 and TRBJ2-1; D is undetermined. The clonotype comes from a young man who had recovered from COVID-19. The sample was peripheral blood. CDR3 sequence: CASSQPGNYNEQFF. The CDR3 DNA reads TGCGCCAGCAGCCAACCAGGCAACTACAATGAGCAGTTCTTC.